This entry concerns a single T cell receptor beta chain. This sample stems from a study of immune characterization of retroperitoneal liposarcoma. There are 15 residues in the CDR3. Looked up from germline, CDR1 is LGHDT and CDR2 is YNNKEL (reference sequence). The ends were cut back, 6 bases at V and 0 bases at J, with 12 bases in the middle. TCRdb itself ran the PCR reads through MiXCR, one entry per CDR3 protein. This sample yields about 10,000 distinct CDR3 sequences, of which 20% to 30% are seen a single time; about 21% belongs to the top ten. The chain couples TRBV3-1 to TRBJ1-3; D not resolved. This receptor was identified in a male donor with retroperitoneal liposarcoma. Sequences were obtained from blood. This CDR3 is CASSNDGNSGNTIYF. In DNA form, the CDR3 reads TGTGCCAGCAGTAACGACGGTAACTCTGGAAACACCATATATTTT.